This T cell receptor beta chain was found in a study of T-cell reconstitution after alpha-beta-depleted transplantation in children. Unique molecular identifiers were built into the TCRbeta library. TCRdb passed the PCR reads through MiXCR, listing each CDR3 protein once. The profile shows about 480,000 distinct CDR3 sequences, around 13% of them singletons. This clonotype has a handful of counts. The CDR3 length is 15 residues. V lost 5 bases and J 2 bases, leaving 13 bases between the germline ends. The receptor comes from a human donor who donated a stem cell graft to a child with combined immunodeficiency. The sequenced sample was PBMCs from the stem cell graft donor, obtained from the stem cell graft. This chain connects TRBV12-3 or TRBV12-4 to TRBJ2-1, with D unresolved. CDR3 DNA: TGTGCCAGCAGTGCGGACCCGTCCCCCTACAATGAGCAGTTCTTC. Translation gives CASSADPSPYNEQFF.